This T cell receptor (beta chain) derives from a study of blood T cell repertoires in COVID-19. Background on the study: PBMCs, B-cell-depleted T cells, or T cells provided the cDNA or gDNA that made up the material.

In the source study's methods: Reference gene primer amplification gave estimated nucleated cell counts. TCRdb keeps only in-frame clones here, not all; method: immunoSEQ multiplex PCR. D and trimming were read from the DNA, whereas the V and J calls and clone size are those reported in that table. The repertoire holds a few hundred thousand clones, with over 85% as singletons. The germline V gene encodes CDR1 LNHDA and CDR2 SQIVND (reference sequence). The CDR3 contains 16 residues. V lost 2 bases, J lost 7 bases, and 8 bases stayed unmatched. Categorization into cohorts depended on clinical history that participants reported.

The sample consisted of PBMCs or T cells enriched from blood (not recorded which). This sequence was found in a woman in her 30s who had recovered from COVID-19. V and J are TRBV19 and TRBJ1-5; TRBD1 aligns across 10 bases. As DNA, the CDR3 is TGTGCCAGTAGTATATTAACCGGGACAGGGGACCAGCCCCAGCATTTT. Translated: CASSILTGTGDQPQHF. The whole variable domain, remainder taken from reference TRBV19 and TRBJ1-5, is DGGITQSPKYLFRKEGQNVTLSCEQNLNHDAMYWYRQDPGQGLRLIYYSQIVNDFQKGDIAEGYSVSREKKESFPLTVTSAQKNPTAFYLCASSILTGTGDQPQHFGDGTRLSIL.